The 14 T cell receptor beta chains listed next were all sequenced from one sample in a study of early T cells in non-severe SARS-CoV-2 infection (dated by TCRdb to the early 2020s). Libraries were built with 5' RACE. Data came from a NextSeq 500. TCRdb reprocessing: public reads trimmed at Q25 with fastp, clones called with MiXCR, in-frame beta chains kept. Each record represents a unique CDR3 protein, reported with the most common genes and DNA among its rows. Present in this sample are about 80,000 distinct CDR3 sequences, about 11% of which were seen just once. The ten largest clones take up 4% to 5% of the sample. The sample comprised whole blood. These receptor sequences come from an adult who was a healthcare worker with PCR-confirmed SARS-CoV-2 infection or an uninfected control (not recorded which).

This clonotype was observed a handful of times. This chain connects TRBV7-2 to TRBJ2-5; D might be TRBD2 (5 bases). This CDR3 contains 14 residues. V lost 5 bases and J lost 2, with 12 bases in between. Germline lookup yields CDR1 SGHTA and CDR2 FQGNSA. The CDR3, as DNA: TGTGCCAGCAGCCCCTGGGGAGAACAAGAGACCCAGTACTTC. It encodes CASSPWGEQETQYF.

This clonotype has only a few counts. This chain connects TRBV12-3 or TRBV12-4 to TRBJ2-1; TRBD2 matches at 9 bases. This CDR3 region has 14 residues. V lost 5 bases and J lost 8; bases outside the gene matches: 7. Here the CDR3 reads CASSPRAGGDEQFF. The CDR3 DNA reads TGTGCCAGCAGTCCCCGAGCGGGGGGCGATGAGCAGTTCTTC.

This clonotype has a handful of counts. The chain employs TRBV10-3 and TRBJ1-4; the D gene is possibly TRBD1 (5 bases). Germline V CDR1 and CDR2: ENHRY, SYGVKD. The CDR3 is 15 amino acids. Trimming took 6 bases from V and 6 from J, leaving 17 bases between them. CDR3 sequence: CAISEPRTGDEKLFF. DNA for the CDR3: TGTGCCATCAGCGAGCCCCGGACGGGGGATGAAAAACTGTTTTTT.

In the case of this clonotype: This clone may be a read error of a much larger clone one base away. The chain recombines TRBV18 with TRBJ2-7; a possible D gene is TRBD1 (7 bases). Trimming cost V 4 bases and J 6 bases, with 16 bases left between them. The CDR3 loop spans 14 amino acids. The germline V gene encodes CDR1 KGHSH and CDR2 LQKENI. The CDR3 sequence is CASSLAGGPSEQYF. The CDR3 DNA reads as TGTGCCAGCTCACTTGCAGGGGGGCCCAGCGAGCAGTACTTC.

This clonotype occurred a few times. V gene TRBV4-1 combines with J gene TRBJ1-5; 8 bases map to TRBD1. CDR1 is MGHRA, CDR2 YSYEKL, per germline. With V trimmed by 1 base and J by 4 bases, 3 bases remained unmatched. This CDR3 comprises 15 residues. CDR3 sequence (DNA): TGCGCCAGCAGCCAAGGGACAGGGATAAATCAGCCCCAGCATTTT. Amino acid sequence: CASSQGTGINQPQHF.

This clonotype has a count of ten or more. The genes are TRBV10-2 and TRBJ2-5, with 9 bases fitting TRBD2. J was trimmed by 9 bases and V by 7 bases; bases with no gene match: 15. The germline V gene encodes CDR1 WSHSY and CDR2 SAAADI. This CDR3 contains 15 residues. The DNA of the CDR3 is TGCGCCAGCAACGAACAAGGGGCTAGCGGGGATCCCCAGTACTTC. This codes for CASNEQGASGDPQYF.

This clonotype was counted many times. The chain carries TRBV27 and TRBJ2-5; 9 bases match TRBD1. The V segment lost 3 bases and the J segment 4 bases; nucleotides outside the gene matches: 9. CDR1 is MNHEY and CDR2 is SMNVEV in the germline V gene (reference sequence). The length of the CDR3 is 16 residues. CDR3 loop: CASSFRSPDRGETQYF. Written as DNA, the CDR3 is TGTGCCAGCAGTTTCCGATCCCCGGACAGGGGAGAGACCCAGTACTTC.

The chain links TRBV7-9 to TRBJ2-2; D gene uncertain. The CDR3 loop spans 12 amino acids. V shed 6 bases and J shed 4 bases, with 6 bases lying between them. CDR1 is SEHNR, CDR2 FQNEAQ, per germline (reference sequence). This CDR3 reads CASRHGTGELFF. The CDR3 region has the DNA TGTGCCAGCAGACATGGCACCGGGGAGCTGTTTTTT.

The chain combines TRBV10-3 with TRBJ2-7; either TRBD1 or TRBD2 may fit D (5 bases each). Trimming removed 4 bases from V and 1 base from J, with 11 bases in between. The CDR3 covers 14 residues. From germline, CDR1 is ENHRY and CDR2 SYGVKD. The DNA for the CDR3 is TGTGCCATCAGTGTACAGAGGGGTTCCTACGAGCAGTACTTC. Translating gives CAISVQRGSYEQYF.

The J gene is TRBJ2-7, the V gene TRBV4-1; unclear D gene. Looked up from germline, CDR1 is MGHRA and CDR2 is YSYEKL. Trimming cost V 10 bases and J 4 bases, with 17 bases left between them. The CDR3 loop spans 13 amino acids. CDR3 nucleotides: TGCGCCACCGCGAGGCGTACCGAGTACGAGCAGTACTTC. It codes for CATARRTEYEQYF.

The chain links TRBV2 to TRBJ1-2; no clear D gene. The germline V and J ends were trimmed by 5 bases and 0 bases, with 7 bases remaining between them. Germline CDR1 is SNHLY and CDR2 is FYNNEI. This CDR3 is built from 13 residues. The CDR3, as DNA: TGTGCCAGCAGTAGGACGGCTAACTATGGCTACACCTTC. Protein: CASSRTANYGYTF.

The V and J genes are TRBV15 and TRBJ1-1; the match to TRBD1 covers 7 bases. V dropped 2 bases and J dropped 4; count of bases not matched to a gene: 1. CDR1 is LNHNV, CDR2 YYDKDF, per germline (reference sequence). The CDR3 spans 13 residues. Here the CDR3 reads CATSRQGVTEAFF. The DNA for the CDR3 is TGTGCCACCAGCAGACAGGGGGTCACTGAAGCTTTCTTT.

In this sample, this clonotype turned up a few times. The J gene is TRBJ2-7, the V gene TRBV6-2 or TRBV6-3; TRBD2 aligns across 9 bases. V shed 0 bases and J 1 base; nucleotides not matched to a gene: 7. The CDR3 is 17 residues long. CDR1 and CDR2 from the germline V gene are MNHEY and SVGEGT. CDR3 loop: CASSYSTASGASYEQYF. The CDR3 region has the DNA TGTGCCAGCAGTTACTCGACGGCTAGCGGGGCGTCCTACGAGCAGTACTTC.

V is TRBV3-1 and J is TRBJ2-3; 11 bases match TRBD2. V gave up 4 bases and J gave up 2 bases; unmatched junction bases: 8. The CDR3 is made up of 17 amino acids. The V gene's germline CDR1 is LGHDT and CDR2 YNNKEL (reference sequence). CDR3 amino acids: CASSRLLAGGHTDTQYF. CDR3 nucleotide sequence: TGTGCCAGCAGCCGCCTCCTAGCGGGGGGCCACACAGATACGCAGTATTTT.